This T cell receptor beta chain comes out of a study of post-analysis software for immune sequencing data. Study-wide points: Four to six TRBV segments, including TRBV5-6, TRBV5-1 and TRBV20-1, were more frequent in patients than controls.

TCR beta cDNA libraries had unique molecular identifiers. TCRdb re-called the PCR reads with MiXCR, one entry per CDR3 protein. The sample lists hundreds of thousands of distinct CDR3 sequences; around 40% were seen once. In this sample, this clonotype turned up a few times. Antigen unknown. The germline V gene has CDR1 SGHRS and CDR2 YFSETQ. The CDR3 extends over 16 amino acids. Unmatched junction bases numbered 12, after V lost 0 bases and J lost 6 bases. V and J are TRBV5-1 and TRBJ2-7; 7 nucleotides match TRBD1. The sequencing sample was made of blood. The sequence was collected from a girl aged 5-17 years with multiple sclerosis. The CDR3 region has the DNA TGCGCCAGCAGCTTGGCCCTACAGAGGGGACAGTCCGAGCAGTACTTC. Its translation: CASSLALQRGQSEQYF.